These T cell receptor beta chains were read from a single sample in a study of cytomegalovirus exposure and HLA in healthy donors. The table came from immunoSEQ multiplex PCR; TCRdb's copy has only in-frame clones and leaves some out. The sample lists about 160,000 clones, nearly 80% occurring once. Sequencing input: PBMCs. These receptors originate from a man younger than 35 in good health and CMV-seropositive. CDR3s include the opening cysteine and the closing phenylalanine or tryptophan. The D gene is left open where the match is weak. Not every row has a clone size; where given, it reads once, few, many or a size class.

TRBJ2-1,TRBD2,TRBV7-2,NA,TGTGCCGCGGGGGGGCAGGGGGAGTCGGAGCAGTTCTTC,CAAGGQGESEQFF
TRBJ2-1,TRBD2,TRBV5-1,NA,TGCGCCAGCAGCTTGGAAGGAAGACTAGCGGGGAATGAGCAGTTCTTC,CASSLEGRLAGNEQFF
TRBJ2-1,NA,TRBV6-6,NA,TGTGCCAGCAGTTACGAGGCAGGGACCTACAATGAGCAGTTCTTC,CASSYEAGTYNEQFF
TRBJ2-5,TRBD2,TRBV2,few,TGTGCCAGCAGTGGGAGTAGCGGGAGGGGGACCCAGTACTTC,CASSGSSGRGTQYF
TRBJ2-7,NA,TRBV11-3,NA,TGTGCCAGCAGCCCGCGGCTTCTCCCTACCTACGAGCAGTACTTC,CASSPRLLPTYEQYF
TRBJ1-2,NA,TRBV12-5,NA,TGTGCTAGTGGTTTGTTCTCAGATAATGGCTACACCTTC,CASGLFSDNGYTF
TRBJ1-3,TRBD1,TRBV19,NA,TGTGCCAGTAGGGGGACAGGGGTTGGAAACACCATATATTTT,CASRGTGVGNTIYF
TRBJ1-2,NA,TRBV19,NA,TGTGCCAGTAGTATCAGGGAAAACTATGGCTACACCTTC,CASSIRENYGYTF
TRBJ2-7,NA,TRBV6-1,NA,TGTGCCAGCAGTGAACAAATTTACGAGCAGTACTTC,CASSEQIYEQYF
TRBJ1-4,TRBD1,TRBV4-3,few,TGCGCCAGCAGCCAATCTCTCAGGGGGGAAAAACTGTTTTTT,CASSQSLRGEKLFF
TRBJ2-1,TRBD2,TRBV9,NA,TGTGCCAGCAGCGACAACCCGGGACTAGCGGGGGGGAGCTCCTACAATGAGCAGTTCTTC,CASSDNPGLAGGSSYNEQFF
TRBJ1-3,TRBD1,TRBV2,NA,TGTGCCAGCAGTATCGGACAGGGGGCGTATGGAAACACCATATATTTT,CASSIGQGAYGNTIYF
TRBJ1-2,TRBD1,TRBV6-5,NA,TGTGCCAGCAGCCTAACAGGGGGCTATGGCTACACCTTC,CASSLTGGYGYTF
TRBJ2-5,NA,TRBV6-5,NA,TGTGCCAGCAGTTACGGTCAGGGCGGTGAGCAGTACTTC,CASSYGQGGEQYF
TRBJ2-1,NA,TRBV9,NA,TGTGCCAGCAGCGAGGCGGACAACTACAATGAGCAGTTCTTC,CASSEADNYNEQFF
TRBJ1-1,TRBD1,TRBV7-9,NA,TGTGCCAGCAGCAACCCGACAGGGGGGAACACTGAAGCTTTCTTT,CASSNPTGGNTEAFF
TRBJ1-5,TRBD1,TRBV7-8,NA,TGTGCCAGCAGCTTATTTCCAGGGGGCGGCAATCAGCCCCAGCATTTT,CASSLFPGGGNQPQHF
TRBJ2-3,NA,TRBV5-5,NA,TGTGCCAGCAGCCTTCGGGGCAGGACAGTCGATTATAACACAGATACGCAGTATTTT,CASSLRGRTVDYNTDTQYF
TRBJ2-3,TRBD2,TRBV30,NA,TGTGCCTGGAATCCTAGCGGGAGGGCCACAGATACGCAGTATTTT,CAWNPSGRATDTQYF
TRBJ2-7,TRBD1,TRBV2,NA,TGTGCCAGCAGGGAACCGGGACAGGGACATGAGCAGTACTTC,CASREPGQGHEQYF
TRBJ2-1,TRBD2,TRBV11-2,NA,TGTGCCAGCAGCCCTCCCTATAGCGGGAAGGGGGGTGAGCAGTTCTTC,CASSPPYSGKGGEQFF
TRBJ1-5,TRBD1,TRBV27,once,TGTGCCAGCGGAATCTCGGACAGGGTGGAGCATTTT,CASGISDRVEHF
TRBJ2-1,TRBD1,TRBV11-2,NA,TGTGCCAGCAGACAAGGGGGCCGGCGCAATGAGCAGTTCTTC,CASRQGGRRNEQFF
TRBJ2-1,NA,TRBV21-1,NA,TGTGCCAGCAGCGATTCGACGGGGAGCTACAATGAGCAGTTCTTC,CASSDSTGSYNEQFF
TRBJ1-5,NA,TRBV7-8,NA,TGTGCCAGCAGCCCCTTCGGGAATCTCGGGAATCAGCCCCAGCATTTT,CASSPFGNLGNQPQHF
TRBJ2-7,NA,TRBV29-1,NA,TGCAGCGTTGGAGCAGGGCCCCGCTCCTACGAGCAGTACTTC,CSVGAGPRSYEQYF
TRBJ1-3,NA,TRBV2,few,TGTGCCAGTAGAGTGACAGTGACTGGAAACACCATATATTTT,CASRVTVTGNTIYF
TRBJ1-4,TRBD1,TRBV5-6,NA,TGTGCCAGCAGCTTGGCTTCCGTCAGGGGGACTAATGAAAAACTGTTTTTT,CASSLASVRGTNEKLFF
TRBJ2-7,NA,TRBV6-5,NA,TGTGCCAGCAGTGCGAATACCGGGGGATCCTACGAGCAGTACTTC,CASSANTGGSYEQYF